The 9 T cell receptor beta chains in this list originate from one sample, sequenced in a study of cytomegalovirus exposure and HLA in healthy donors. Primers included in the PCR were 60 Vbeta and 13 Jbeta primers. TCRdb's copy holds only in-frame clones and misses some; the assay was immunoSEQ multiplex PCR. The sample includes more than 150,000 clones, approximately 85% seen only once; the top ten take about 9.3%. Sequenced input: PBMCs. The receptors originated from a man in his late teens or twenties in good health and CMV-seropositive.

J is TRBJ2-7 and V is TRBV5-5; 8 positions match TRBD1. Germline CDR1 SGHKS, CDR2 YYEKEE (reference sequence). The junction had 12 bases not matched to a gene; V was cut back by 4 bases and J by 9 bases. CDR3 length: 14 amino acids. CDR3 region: CASSQPQDRDGQYF. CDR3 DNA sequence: TGTGCCAGCAGCCAGCCACAGGACAGGGACGGGCAGTACTTC.

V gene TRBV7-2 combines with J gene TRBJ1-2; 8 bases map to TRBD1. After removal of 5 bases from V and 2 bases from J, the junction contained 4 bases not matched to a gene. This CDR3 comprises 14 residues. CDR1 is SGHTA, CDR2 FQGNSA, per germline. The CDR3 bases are TGTGCCAGCAGCAAGGACAGGGTGAACTATGGCTACACCTTC. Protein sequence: CASSKDRVNYGYTF.

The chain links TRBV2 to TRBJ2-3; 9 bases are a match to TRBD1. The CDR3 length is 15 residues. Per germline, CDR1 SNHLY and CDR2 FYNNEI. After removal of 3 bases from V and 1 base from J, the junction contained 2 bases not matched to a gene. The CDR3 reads CASSEDRGGTDTQYF. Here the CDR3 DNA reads TGTGCCAGCAGTGAGGACAGGGGAGGCACAGATACGCAGTATTTT.

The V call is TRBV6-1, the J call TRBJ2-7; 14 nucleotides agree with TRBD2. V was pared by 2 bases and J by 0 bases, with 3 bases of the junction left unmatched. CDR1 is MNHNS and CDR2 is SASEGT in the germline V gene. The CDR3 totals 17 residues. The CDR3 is CASSERTSGGSSYEQYF. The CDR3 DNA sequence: TGTGCCAGCAGTGAAAGGACTAGCGGGGGGAGCTCCTACGAGCAGTACTTC.

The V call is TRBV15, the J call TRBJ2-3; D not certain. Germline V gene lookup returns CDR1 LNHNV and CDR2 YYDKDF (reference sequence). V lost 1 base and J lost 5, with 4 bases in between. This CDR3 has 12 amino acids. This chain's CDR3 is CATSRGGDTQYF. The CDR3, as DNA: TGTGCCACCAGCAGAGGAGGAGATACGCAGTATTTT.

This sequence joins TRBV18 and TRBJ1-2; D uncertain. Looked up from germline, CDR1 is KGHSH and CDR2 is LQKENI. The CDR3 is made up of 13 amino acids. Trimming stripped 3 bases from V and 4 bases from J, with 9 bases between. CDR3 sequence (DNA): TGTGCCAGCTCACCCCTAGAGTCCTATGGCTACACCTTC. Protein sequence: CASSPLESYGYTF.

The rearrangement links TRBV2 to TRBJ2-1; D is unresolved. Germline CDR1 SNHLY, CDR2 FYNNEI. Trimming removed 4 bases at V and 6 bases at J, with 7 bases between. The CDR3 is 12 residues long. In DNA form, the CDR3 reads TGTGCCAGCAGTGGAACTATCAATGAGCAGTTCTTC. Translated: CASSGTINEQFF.

CDR3 amino acids: CASRRETGSEAFF. CDR3 in DNA: TGTGCCAGCAGGAGGGAAACCGGATCCGAAGCTTTCTTT. The chain combines TRBV6-1 with TRBJ1-1; no clear D. With 6 bases removed from V and 8 bases from J, the gap between germline ends came to 16 bases. Germline loops: CDR1 MNHNS, CDR2 SASEGT. This CDR3 has 13 residues.

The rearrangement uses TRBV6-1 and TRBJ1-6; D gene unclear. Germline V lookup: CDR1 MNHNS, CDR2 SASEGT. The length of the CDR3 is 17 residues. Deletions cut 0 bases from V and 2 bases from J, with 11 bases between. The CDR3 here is CASSEAQLIAYNSPLHF. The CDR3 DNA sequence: TGTGCCAGCAGTGAAGCGCAACTCATCGCCTATAATTCACCCCTCCACTTT.